These 3 T cell receptor beta chains share one sample of origin, sequenced in a study of post-analysis software for immune sequencing data. Study-wide results and caveats: Among four to six TRBV segments more frequent in patients than controls were TRBV5-6, TRBV5-1 and TRBV20-1.

Included in the TCR beta cDNA libraries were unique molecular identifiers. TCRdb itself ran the PCR reads through MiXCR, one entry per CDR3 protein. The sample lists roughly 400,000 distinct CDR3 sequences, approximately 37% occurring once. No antigen is known for these receptors. What was sequenced was blood. These receptors came from a girl aged 2 to 10 with multiple sclerosis.

This clonotype appeared a few times. The chain combines TRBV7-3 with TRBJ1-2; 12 bases fit TRBD1. V shed 5 bases, J shed 8 bases, and the junction held 6 bases outside the gene matches. CDR1 and CDR2 from the germline V gene are SGHTA and FQGTGA. This CDR3 spans 14 amino acids. CDR3 in DNA: TGTGCCAGCAGCCCCGGGACAGGGGGCGAAGGCTACACCTTC. Amino acid sequence: CASSPGTGGEGYTF.

The V gene is TRBV7-8, the J gene TRBJ2-1; TRBD2 is a possible D gene (5 bases). The germline V gene has CDR1 SGHVS and CDR2 FQNEAQ. The CDR3 sequence is 14 residues long. Trimming stripped 8 bases from V and 0 bases from J, with 11 bases between. DNA of the CDR3: TGTGCCAGCGTCTCCACTAGCTCCTACAATGAGCAGTTCTTC. Translation gives CASVSTSSYNEQFF.

This clonotype was seen a few times. The chain has TRBV20-1 and TRBJ2-7, with 7 nucleotides matching TRBD1. TRBJ2-5 explains the end of the DNA better; the J call may be wrong. This CDR3 spans 15 amino acids. Germline V lookup: CDR1 DFQATT, CDR2 SNEGSKA (reference sequence). The CDR3 DNA sequence: TGCAGTGCTAGTAAGGGACAGATCATCCAAGAGACCCAGTACTTC. Translation: CSASKGQIIQETQYF.